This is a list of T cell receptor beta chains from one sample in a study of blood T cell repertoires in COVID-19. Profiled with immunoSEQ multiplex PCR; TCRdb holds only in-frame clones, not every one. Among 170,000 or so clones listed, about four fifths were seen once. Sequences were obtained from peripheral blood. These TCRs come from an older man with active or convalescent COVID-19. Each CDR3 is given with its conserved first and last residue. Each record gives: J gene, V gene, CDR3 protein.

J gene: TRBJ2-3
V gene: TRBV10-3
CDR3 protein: CAISVGTGDTQYF

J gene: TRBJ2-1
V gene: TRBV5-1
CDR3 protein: CASSLRTSFDEQFF

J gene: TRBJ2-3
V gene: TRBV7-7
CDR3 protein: CASSVAGGRSDTQYF

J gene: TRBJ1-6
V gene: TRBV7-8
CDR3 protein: CASSTMTGSLSPLHF

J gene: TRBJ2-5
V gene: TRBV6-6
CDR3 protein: CASSYSPPGGETQYF

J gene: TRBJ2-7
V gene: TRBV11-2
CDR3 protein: CASSLGLSMGLAVYEQYF

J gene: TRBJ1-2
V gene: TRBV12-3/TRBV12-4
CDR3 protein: CASSPTGGYGYTF

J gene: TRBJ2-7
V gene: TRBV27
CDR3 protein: CASSPVRGRYEQYF

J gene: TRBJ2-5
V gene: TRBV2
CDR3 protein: CASRLSGGALETQYF

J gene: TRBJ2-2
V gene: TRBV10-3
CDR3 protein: CAIRLGQGSGELFF

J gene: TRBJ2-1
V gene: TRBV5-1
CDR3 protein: CASSFGTGSNNEQFF

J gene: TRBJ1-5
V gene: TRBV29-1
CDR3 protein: CSVRDTNQPQHF

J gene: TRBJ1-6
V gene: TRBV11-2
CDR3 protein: CASSFQGNSPLHF